The clone carrying this TCR beta chain has more than one count but fewer than ten. Its matching antigen is unknown. Sample-barcoded 5' priming and a J-beta primer mix drove a second PCR of roughly 7 to 11 cycles. From the 5' RACE reads, TCRdb called clonotypes with MiXCR, one entry per CDR3 protein. This sample has approximately 960,000 distinct CDR3 sequences; almost 30% occur once, and the top ten carry 9.5% to 13%. This sample is drawn from a study of blood T cells in healthy people across ages. Study results and caveats: The long-lived group displayed more naive CD4+ cells, plus higher diversity, than the aged donors did. With donor CMV status unknown, expanded clonotype changes were possibly confounded.

This CDR3 spans 12 amino acids. CDR1 and CDR2 from the germline V gene are MNHEY and SVGEGT. V lost 2 bases and J 10 bases, leaving 10 bases between the germline ends. The same data also contributed to another study, on T cells of mothers and their children. As that report states: The study sampled a few healthy Caucasian mothers and their six children. Sample barcodes and 2-4 random nucleotides were added by the M1S primer of the second PCR.

The sequence was collected from a woman aged 35 to 49 in good health. This chain links TRBV6-2 or TRBV6-3 with TRBJ2-3; no reliable D call. The sequencing input was blood. The CDR3 protein is CASSYPPRSQYF. The CDR3 DNA follows: TGTGCCAGCAGTTACCCCCCAAGGTCGCAGTATTTT.